The sequence of this T cell receptor beta chain was determined in a study of blood T cell repertoires in COVID-19. Overall study: Samples came from the United States, Italy and Spain, spanning acute and convalescent COVID-19. Sample material is recorded as cDNA or gDNA derived from T cells, B-cell-depleted T cells, or PBMCs.

The method was immunoSEQ multiplex PCR; TCRdb's version includes in-frame clones alone and lacks a portion of them. The repertoire holds about 160,000 clones, with 80% to 85% as singletons. With V trimmed by 3 bases and J by 8 bases, 11 bases remained unmatched. The CDR3 is 16 residues long. CDR1 is LGHDT, CDR2 YNNKEL, per germline (reference sequence). The rearrangement uses TRBV3-1 (or the pseudogene TRBV3-2) and TRBJ2-3; TRBD2 matches 10 bases. This sequence originates from a woman between 55 and 75 years old with acute or convalescent COVID-19. Material for sequencing was peripheral blood. CDR3 residues: CASSQLLAGLPTTQYF. For the CDR3, the DNA is TGTGCCAGCAGCCAGCTACTAGCGGGGCTCCCCACTACGCAGTATTTT.